Shown below are 14 T cell receptor beta chains from a single sample sequenced in a study of T cell repertoires in cytomegalovirus infection. TCRdb analysed the reads with MiXCR anew, one entry per CDR3 protein. The sample includes fewer than 300,000 distinct CDR3 sequences, about 25% of them seen just once. Sequencing used PBMCs. These receptor sequences come from a human donor in good health (CMV status not recorded). Some clones in this sample may be carry-over from other donors' samples.

About this clonotype itself: A much larger clonotype is one base distant, so this may be a read error. V is TRBV7-2 and J is TRBJ2-5, with 11 bases matching TRBD1. The CDR3 runs 20 residues. V lost 5 bases, J lost 4 bases, and 21 bases stayed unmatched. Germline CDR1 SGHTA, CDR2 FQGNSA. The CDR3 nucleotides are TGTGCCAGCAGCCCGGGGTCAGGGACTGTGGGGACAGGGGGAGGAGAGACCCAGTACTTC. Protein sequence: CASSPGSGTVGTGGGETQYF.

This clonotype was observed at least ten times. The chain links TRBV6-1 to TRBJ2-7; TRBD1 is a possible D gene (5 bases). The CDR3 consists of 15 residues. The V gene lost 1 base and the J gene lost 3 bases, with 13 bases spanning the gap. The germline CDR1 and CDR2 sequences are MNHNS and SASEGT. The CDR3 here is CASSEVPGSVYEQYF. The DNA of the CDR3 is TGTGCCAGCAGTGAAGTCCCAGGGTCGGTCTACGAGCAGTACTTC.

This clonotype occurred many times. This chain joins TRBV6-1 and TRBJ2-1, with 11 nucleotides matching TRBD2. The CDR3 has 13 amino acids. Germline loops: CDR1 MNHNS, CDR2 SASEGT. V lost 6 bases and J lost 9; bases outside the gene matches: 4. CDR3 sequence reads: CASRLAGVGEQFF. The DNA for the CDR3 is TGTGCCAGCAGACTAGCGGGAGTGGGTGAGCAGTTCTTC.

This clonotype has only a few counts. This sequence joins TRBV6-5 and TRBJ1-2; TRBD1 matches at 7 bases. Germline V gene lookup returns CDR1 MNHEY and CDR2 SVGAGI. The CDR3 runs 19 residues. J was trimmed by 4 bases and V by 0 bases; bases with no gene match: 17. DNA of the CDR3: TGTGCCAGCAGTTACTCGGGCAGGGGGTATTCTTCGGCAGGCTATGGCTACACCTTC. Protein sequence: CASSYSGRGYSSAGYGYTF.

The chain recombines TRBV5-6 with TRBJ1-1, with TRBD1 matching 8 bases. This CDR3 is 17 amino acids long. J gave up 0 bases and V 2 bases, and 9 bases lay outside the gene matches. The germline V gene encodes CDR1 SGHDT and CDR2 YYEEEE. CDR3 nucleotides: TGTGCCAGCAGCTTTGACCGGGACAGGACAATGAACACTGAAGCTTTCTTT. This translates into CASSFDRDRTMNTEAFF.

For this clonotype: Because the CDR3 is missing its conserved closing phenylalanine or tryptophan, this is likely a read error. The chain couples TRBV20-1 to TRBJ2-5; 8 positions match TRBD1. This CDR3 spans 14 amino acids. The germline gives CDR1 DFQATT, CDR2 SNEGSKA (reference sequence). V shed 0 bases and J 5 bases; nucleotides not matched to a gene: 5. The chain's CDR3 is CSARDPRTGETQYS. CDR3 DNA sequence: TGCAGTGCTAGAGACCCTAGGACAGGGGAGACCCAGTACTCC.

The chain combines TRBV7-2 with TRBJ1-1, with D possibly being TRBD1 (5 bases). V was clipped by 1 base and J by 7 bases, with 10 bases between them. This CDR3 contains 13 residues. Germline-derived CDR1 and CDR2 are SGHTA and FQGNSA. In nucleotides, the CDR3 is TGTGCCAGCAGCTTAGTGAGGGGCGGTGAAGCTTTCTTT. Its translation is CASSLVRGGEAFF.

V and J are TRBV19 and TRBJ2-7, with 8 bases identical to TRBD2. CDR1 and CDR2 (germline): LNHDA, SQIVND (reference sequence). The CDR3 consists of 13 residues. With V trimmed by 7 bases and J by 2 bases, 4 bases remained unmatched. CDR3 coding DNA: TGTGCCAGTAACCCGGGACTAGCCTACGAGCAGTACTTC. Residues: CASNPGLAYEQYF.

This clonotype turned up a few times. CDR3 protein: CASSRTGDANIQYF. The CDR3 DNA reads TGCGCCAGCAGCCGGACAGGGGACGCGAACATTCAGTACTTC. The V and J genes are TRBV5-1 and TRBJ2-4; TRBD1 agrees at 9 bases. CDR1 is SGHRS, CDR2 YFSETQ, per germline. The V and J ends lost 4 bases and 7 bases, in that order; junction bases with no gene match: 6. The CDR3 length is 14 residues.

This clonotype was observed a handful of times. The chain is built from TRBV11-3 and TRBJ2-2, with D perhaps matching TRBD1 or TRBD2 (5 bases each). V was trimmed by 1 base and J by 4 bases, leaving 10 bases between them. The CDR3 has 15 residues. Germline CDR1 and CDR2: SGHNT and YENEEA. The CDR3 protein is CASSLGGATTGELFF. Here the CDR3 DNA reads TGTGCCAGCAGCTTAGGAGGGGCTACCACCGGGGAGCTGTTTTTT.

This clonotype was observed a few times. The genes are TRBV11-2 and TRBJ2-5; 7 positions match TRBD1. With V trimmed by 1 base and J by 5 bases, 4 bases remained unmatched. The CDR3 is made up of 14 amino acids. The germline V gene has CDR1 SGHAT and CDR2 FQNNGV. CDR3 sequence: CASSLAGQWETQYF. The CDR3 coding sequence is TGTGCCAGCAGCTTAGCGGGACAGTGGGAGACCCAGTACTTC. Full variable domain (missing parts from reference TRBV11-2 and TRBJ2-5): EAGVAQSPRYKIIEKRQSVAFWCNPISGHATLYWYQQILGQGPKLLIQFQNNGVVDDSQLPKDRFSAERLKGVDSTLKIQPAKLEDSAVYLCASSLAGQWETQYFGPGTRLLVL.

V gene TRBV6-6 combines with J gene TRBJ2-7; TRBD1 matches 9 bases. Trimming cost V 2 bases and J 5 bases; bases outside gene matches: 7. Germline lookup yields CDR1 MNHNY and CDR2 SVGAGI (reference sequence). This CDR3 has 15 residues. This CDR3 reads CASSYMTGGQDEQYF. The CDR3 bases are TGTGCCAGCAGTTACATGACAGGGGGACAAGACGAGCAGTACTTC.

This clonotype has ten or more counts. A read error may produce the germline difference seen at one junction end. The V call is TRBV7-2, the J call TRBJ2-7; the match to TRBD2 covers 8 bases. CDR1 and CDR2 from the germline V gene are SGHTA and FQGNSA. CDR3 length equals 13 residues. The CDR3 sequence is CASSLGGGSGRAF. The CDR3 coding sequence is TGTGCCAGCAGCTTAGGAGGCGGCAGCGGGAGAGCCTTC.

V and J are TRBV11-2 and TRBJ2-7, with a tentative D call TRBD1 (6 bases). Trimming left V 5 bases short and J 3 bases short, with 14 bases between. Looked up from germline, CDR1 is SGHAT and CDR2 is FQNNGV. The CDR3 runs 14 residues. CDR3 bases: TGTGCCAGCAGCCCCGGGACACCGGACTACGAGCAGTACTTC. As protein: CASSPGTPDYEQYF.